The clone carrying this T cell receptor (beta chain) was seen only a few times. As yet, its antigen is unknown. The germline V gene encodes CDR1 SGHNT and CDR2 YYREEE (reference sequence). V was pared by 4 bases and J by 8 bases, with 15 bases between. The CDR3 runs 13 residues. Noted time point: after neoadjuvant nivolumab, at surgical resection. These oral cavity squamous cell carcinomas were HPV-negative and locally advanced. These data come from a study of neoadjuvant anti-PD-1 for oral cavity cancer. Overall study: Patients without progression received a fourth nivolumab dose around day 43, then surgical resection on days 50-56.

Survey sequencing of tumors mostly used about 4.8 ug DNA, two replicates. The table came from immunoSEQ multiplex PCR; TCRdb's copy has only in-frame clones and leaves some out. Counted here are nearly 15,000 clones, about 37% occurring once; the ten biggest clones make up 35% to 50%. General study points: TCR analyses covered only a few patients per response group.

This TCR was sampled from a person aged 40 to 85 with oral cavity squamous cell carcinoma. This sample comprised tumor tissue, obtained after nivolumab (anti-PD-1) treatment. The chain couples TRBV5-4 to TRBJ1-2, with a tentative D call TRBD1 (5 bases). The CDR3 DNA is TGTGCCAGCAGCCTCGTAGGGGTGGGGGGCTACACCTTC. This sequence encodes CASSLVGVGGYTF.